These T cell receptor beta chains were read from a single sample in a study of blood T cell repertoires in COVID-19. Assay: immunoSEQ multiplex PCR; the TCRdb copy retains only in-frame clones and omits some. The sample consists of some 140,000 clones, around 81% of them appearing once. The sample taken for sequencing was peripheral blood. The receptors shown here come from a woman aged 60 to 75 with active or convalescent COVID-19. CDR3s include the opening cysteine and the closing phenylalanine or tryptophan.

TRBJ1-6 | TRBV7-3 | CASSLGQDNSPLHF
TRBJ2-7 | TRBV9 | CASSGSGQGTEQYF
TRBJ1-2 | TRBV11-2 | CASSLSGTQARRGYTF
TRBJ1-2 | TRBV11-2 | CASSPGLNPNYGYTF
TRBJ1-5 | TRBV19 | CASTGQGLLYQPQHF
TRBJ1-1 | TRBV5-1 | CASSPYRVSFTEAFF
TRBJ2-7 | TRBV3-1/TRBV3-2 | CASSQEPGVSYEQYF
TRBJ1-6 | TRBV2 | CASLRGRGGNSPLHF
TRBJ2-3 | TRBV9 | CASSARGQPSTDTQYF
TRBJ2-2 | TRBV7-2 | CASSLPAAASPGELFF
TRBJ2-7 | TRBV5-4 | CASTSQGYRTHEQYF
TRBJ1-4 | TRBV19 | CASSIGGATNEKLFF
TRBJ1-5 | TRBV30 | CAWSAGANQPQHF
TRBJ2-2 | TRBV3-1/TRBV3-2 | CASSQRQGGLTGELFF
TRBJ1-2 | TRBV19 | CASSVPGQGAIRGGYTF
TRBJ1-2 | TRBV5-5 | CASSLASGANPLGYTF
TRBJ2-5 | TRBV5-1 | CASSLVRETQYF
TRBJ2-3 | TRBV28 | CASSRGASGRTDTQYF
TRBJ1-1 | TRBV18 | CASSPATGHEAFF
TRBJ1-2 | TRBV28 | CASSQDTRAPHF
TRBJ2-6 | TRBV27 | CASSLWDRATNSGANVLTF
TRBJ2-5 | TRBV9 | CASSVGAGEGETQYF
TRBJ1-4 | TRBV28 | CASREGTADEKLFF
TRBJ1-5 | TRBV10-3 | CAIRGTGNAGQPQHF